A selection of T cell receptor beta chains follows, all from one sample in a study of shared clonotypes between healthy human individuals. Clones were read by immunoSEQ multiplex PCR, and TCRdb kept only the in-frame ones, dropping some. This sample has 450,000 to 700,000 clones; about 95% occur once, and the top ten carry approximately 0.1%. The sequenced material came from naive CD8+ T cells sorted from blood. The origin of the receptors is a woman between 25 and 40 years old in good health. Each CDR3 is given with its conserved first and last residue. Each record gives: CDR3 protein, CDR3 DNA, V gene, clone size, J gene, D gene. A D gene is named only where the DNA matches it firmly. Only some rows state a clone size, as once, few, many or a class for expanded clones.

CDR3 protein: CASSLGGLAGHEQYF; CDR3 DNA: TGTGCCAGCAGCTTGGGGGGACTAGCGGGACACGAGCAGTACTTC; V gene: TRBV5-4; clone size: .; J gene: TRBJ2-7; D gene: TRBD2
CDR3 protein: CASSADRVSEAFF; CDR3 DNA: TGTGCCAGCAGCGCGGACAGGGTCTCTGAAGCTTTCTTT; V gene: TRBV9; clone size: .; J gene: TRBJ1-1; D gene: TRBD1
CDR3 protein: CASSDGTGYGYTF; CDR3 DNA: TGTGCCAGCAGTGACGGGACCGGCTATGGCTACACCTTC; V gene: TRBV25-1; clone size: .; J gene: TRBJ1-2; D gene: .
CDR3 protein: CASMGLAGESSYEQYF; CDR3 DNA: TGTGCCAGCATGGGACTAGCGGGGGAAAGCTCCTACGAGCAGTACTTC; V gene: TRBV27; clone size: .; J gene: TRBJ2-7; D gene: TRBD2
CDR3 protein: CASSQLSGYNHNEQFF; CDR3 DNA: TGTGCCAGCAGCCAGCTTTCAGGGTATAACCACAATGAGCAGTTCTTC; V gene: TRBV7-9; clone size: .; J gene: TRBJ2-1; D gene: .
CDR3 protein: CASSHQYNEQFF; CDR3 DNA: TGTGCCAGTAGTCATCAGTACAATGAGCAGTTCTTC; V gene: TRBV19; clone size: .; J gene: TRBJ2-1; D gene: .
CDR3 protein: CASSIDLEGGTDTQYF; CDR3 DNA: TGTGCCAGTAGTATAGATTTAGAGGGAGGCACAGATACGCAGTATTTT; V gene: TRBV19; clone size: .; J gene: TRBJ2-3; D gene: .
CDR3 protein: CASSQLPRDHGEQFF; CDR3 DNA: TGTGCCAGCAGCCAACTCCCCCGGGACCATGGTGAGCAGTTCTTC; V gene: TRBV14; clone size: .; J gene: TRBJ2-1; D gene: .
CDR3 protein: CASSFGGEGPYEQYF; CDR3 DNA: TGTGCCAGCAGTTTTGGTGGGGAGGGCCCCTACGAGCAGTACTTC; V gene: TRBV28; clone size: .; J gene: TRBJ2-7; D gene: TRBD2
CDR3 protein: CASSWGEGGAFF; CDR3 DNA: TGTGCCAGCAGCTGGGGGGAGGGTGGTGCTTTCTTT; V gene: TRBV7-9; clone size: .; J gene: TRBJ1-1; D gene: .
CDR3 protein: CVRSFNYTSTDTQYF; CDR3 DNA: TGTGTCAGAAGCTTTAATTACACGAGCACAGATACGCAGTATTTT; V gene: TRBV7-5; clone size: .; J gene: TRBJ2-3; D gene: .
CDR3 protein: CASSQGTGRGLAGLEQFF; CDR3 DNA: TGCGCCAGCAGCCAAGGGACAGGGCGGGGACTAGCGGGGCTTGAGCAGTTCTTC; V gene: TRBV4-1; clone size: .; J gene: TRBJ2-1; D gene: TRBD2
CDR3 protein: CASSFVPGGFNEQYF; CDR3 DNA: TGTGCCAGCAGTTTCGTGCCAGGGGGCTTCAACGAGCAGTACTTC; V gene: TRBV28; clone size: .; J gene: TRBJ2-7; D gene: TRBD1
CDR3 protein: CASSSPRALWLYEQYF; CDR3 DNA: TGTGCCAGCAGCTCACCCCGGGCCCTGTGGCTGTACGAGCAGTACTTC; V gene: TRBV5-4; clone size: .; J gene: TRBJ2-7; D gene: .
CDR3 protein: CASSLPGDTQYF; CDR3 DNA: TGTGCCAGCAGCTTACCCGGAGATACGCAGTATTTT; V gene: TRBV7-3; clone size: .; J gene: TRBJ2-3; D gene: .
CDR3 protein: CASSMRSTYNEQFF; CDR3 DNA: TGTGCCAGTAGTATGCGCTCTACCTACAATGAGCAGTTCTTC; V gene: TRBV19; clone size: .; J gene: TRBJ2-1; D gene: .
CDR3 protein: CASSMPLLAVRDRGHYNEQFF; CDR3 DNA: TGTGCCAGTAGTATGCCCCTTTTGGCAGTAAGGGACAGGGGGCACTACAATGAGCAGTTCTTC; V gene: TRBV19; clone size: .; J gene: TRBJ2-1; D gene: TRBD1
CDR3 protein: CASRPTGFNEKLFF; CDR3 DNA: TGTGCCAGCAGGCCGACAGGGTTTAATGAAAAACTGTTTTTT; V gene: TRBV6-1; clone size: .; J gene: TRBJ1-4; D gene: TRBD1
CDR3 protein: CASRESGTEAFF; CDR3 DNA: TGTGCCAGCAGAGAGTCAGGCACTGAAGCTTTCTTT; V gene: TRBV6-1; clone size: .; J gene: TRBJ1-1; D gene: .
CDR3 protein: CASSLDRIAGQETQYF; CDR3 DNA: TGTGCCAGCAGCTTAGATCGGATAGCGGGGCAAGAGACCCAGTACTTC; V gene: TRBV11-2; clone size: .; J gene: TRBJ2-5; D gene: TRBD2
CDR3 protein: CASRPLAALSYEQYF; CDR3 DNA: TGTGCCAGCCGACCTCTAGCGGCTCTGTCCTACGAGCAGTACTTC; V gene: TRBV27; clone size: once; J gene: TRBJ2-7; D gene: TRBD2
CDR3 protein: CASSSLNEQFF; CDR3 DNA: TGTGCCAGCAGCTCACTTAATGAGCAGTTCTTC; V gene: TRBV5-4; clone size: .; J gene: TRBJ2-1; D gene: .
CDR3 protein: CASSSRTSGPTNTGELFF; CDR3 DNA: TGCGCCAGCAGCTCCCGGACTAGCGGCCCCACTAACACCGGGGAGCTGTTTTTT; V gene: TRBV4-1; clone size: .; J gene: TRBJ2-2; D gene: TRBD2
CDR3 protein: CASSFGQGYNSPLHF; CDR3 DNA: TGTGCCAGCAGTTTTGGACAGGGCTATAATTCACCCCTCCACTTT; V gene: TRBV27; clone size: once; J gene: TRBJ1-6; D gene: TRBD1
CDR3 protein: CASSITTGLAGLNEQFF; CDR3 DNA: TGTGCCAGTAGTATCACGACGGGACTAGCGGGCCTCAATGAGCAGTTCTTC; V gene: TRBV19; clone size: .; J gene: TRBJ2-1; D gene: TRBD2
CDR3 protein: CASKRTEKETQYF; CDR3 DNA: TGTGCCAGCAAACGGACGGAAAAAGAGACCCAGTACTTC; V gene: TRBV25-1; clone size: .; J gene: TRBJ2-5; D gene: .
CDR3 protein: CASSQDRALESYNEQFF; CDR3 DNA: TGCGCCAGCAGCCAAGATAGGGCCTTAGAGTCCTACAATGAGCAGTTCTTC; V gene: TRBV4-1; clone size: .; J gene: TRBJ2-1; D gene: .
CDR3 protein: CASPHEGGGNEKLFF; CDR3 DNA: TGCGCCAGTCCCCACGAGGGGGGAGGTAATGAAAAACTGTTTTTT; V gene: TRBV5-1; clone size: .; J gene: TRBJ1-4; D gene: .
CDR3 protein: CSVWDRVNGYTF; CDR3 DNA: TGCAGCGTTTGGGACAGGGTGAATGGCTACACCTTC; V gene: TRBV29-1; clone size: .; J gene: TRBJ1-2; D gene: TRBD1
CDR3 protein: CASSTSGLVSEQFF; CDR3 DNA: .; V gene: TRBV7-9; clone size: .; J gene: TRBJ2-1; D gene: .
CDR3 protein: CASCASGRIGQETQYF; CDR3 DNA: TGTGCCAGCTGCGCTAGCGGGAGAATTGGCCAAGAGACCCAGTACTTC; V gene: TRBV6-6; clone size: .; J gene: TRBJ2-5; D gene: TRBD2
CDR3 protein: CASSPRTGEGYTF; CDR3 DNA: TGTGCCAGCAGCCCGCGGACTGGCGAGGGCTACACCTTC; V gene: TRBV7-9; clone size: .; J gene: TRBJ1-2; D gene: .
CDR3 protein: CASSKAVGASGFFPSPNEQFF; CDR3 DNA: TGTGCCAGCAGCAAAGCGGTAGGGGCTAGCGGGTTTTTCCCCTCTCCCAATGAGCAGTTCTTC; V gene: TRBV21-1; clone size: .; J gene: TRBJ2-1; D gene: .
CDR3 protein: CASSQNRLAGVSEQFF; CDR3 DNA: TGCGCCAGCAGCCAGAACCGACTAGCGGGAGTCAGTGAGCAGTTCTTC; V gene: TRBV4-1; clone size: .; J gene: TRBJ2-1; D gene: TRBD2
CDR3 protein: CASSDDNEQFF; CDR3 DNA: TGTGCCAGCAGTGACGACAATGAGCAGTTCTTC; V gene: TRBV6-1; clone size: .; J gene: TRBJ2-1; D gene: .